Listed below are T cell receptor beta chains from one sample, sequenced in a study of control samples from healthy donors and cancer patients. Some clones are missing from TCRdb's copy, which holds only in-frame ones; the method was immunoSEQ multiplex PCR. The data show approximately 70,000 clones, over 75% seen once. Material for sequencing was PBMCs. The receptors here all came from a woman in her forties or fifties with colorectal cancer. Both conserved end residues are part of each CDR3. D genes are given only for firm matches. The size entry is marked missing in some rows and otherwise reads once, few, many or a size class.

v_gene	j_gene	abundance	d_gene	CDR3nt	CDR3aa
TRBV19	TRBJ1-1	.	TRBD1	TGTGCCAGTAGTAACCGGGACAGGGTGTCTGAAGCTTTCTTT	CASSNRDRVSEAFF
TRBV5-1	TRBJ2-7	once	.	TGCGCCAGCAGCCCGACAGGCGGATCCTACGAGCAGTACTTC	CASSPTGGSYEQYF
TRBV7-9	TRBJ2-7	.	.	TGTGCCAGCGAGCAAGCTTACGAGCAGTACTTC	CASEQAYEQYF
TRBV5-1	TRBJ1-2	.	.	TGCGCCAGCAGCTTGGGGGTCGGGGCCGGCTACACCTTC	CASSLGVGAGYTF
TRBV12-3/TRBV12-4	TRBJ2-1	.	.	TGTGCCAGCAGTATCCAGACGGAGCAGTTCTTC	CASSIQTEQFF
TRBV6-1	TRBJ2-3	once	.	TGTGCCAGCAGTGAAGCCGACACAGATACGCAGTATTTT	CASSEADTDTQYF
TRBV19	TRBJ1-3	.	.	TGTGCCAGTAGCCCCTCTGGAAACACCATATATTTT	CASSPSGNTIYF
TRBV6-5	TRBJ1-1	.	.	TGTGCCAGCAGGGCCGTGGGGGACACTGAAGCTTTCTTT	CASRAVGDTEAFF
TRBV25-1	TRBJ2-1	.	.	TGTGCCAGCAGGGGAAATGAGCAGTTCTTC	CASRGNEQFF
TRBV5-4	TRBJ2-4	.	.	TGTGCCAGCAGCGGAGACTGGGGCATTCAGTACTTC	CASSGDWGIQYF
TRBV29-1	TRBJ1-2	.	.	TGCAGCGTTGAAGAAGGACGGATTAACTATGGCTACACCTTC	CSVEEGRINYGYTF
TRBV7-6	TRBJ2-7	once	.	TGTGCCAGCAGCTTAGTTGGGGGGCCTGCCTACGAGCAGTACTTC	CASSLVGGPAYEQYF
TRBV9	TRBJ2-3	.	TRBD2	TGTGCCAGCAGCGCGGCTAGCGGGACGAACACAGATACGCAGTATTTT	CASSAASGTNTDTQYF
TRBV24-1	TRBJ1-2	once	.	TGTGCCACCAGTGATCCCAGGTCGGGGCCTGGCTACACCTTC	CATSDPRSGPGYTF
TRBV6-6	TRBJ1-6	.	.	TGTGCCAGCAGTTACGGGGGAGGGCGGTATAATTCACCCCTCCACTTT	CASSYGGGRYNSPLHF
TRBV18	TRBJ1-1	.	.	TGTGCCAGCTCACCTCCCACAAGGGCAGGGCAGGCTTTCTTT	CASSPPTRAGQAFF
TRBV30	TRBJ1-5	.	TRBD1	TGTGCCTGGAGTGACAGGGGGGGTCAGCCCCAGCATTTT	CAWSDRGGQPQHF
TRBV7-8	TRBJ2-7	.	.	TGTGCCAGCAGCTGGGGAGGGACATCCGGAGAGCAGTACTTC	CASSWGGTSGEQYF
TRBV30	TRBJ1-4	.	.	TGTGCCTGGGGGACGGCTGCCCGAATGGAAAAACTGTTTTTT	CAWGTAARMEKLFF
TRBV25-1	TRBJ2-7	.	TRBD1	TGTGCCAGCAGTCCGACAGGGTATCAGCAGTACTTC	CASSPTGYQQYF
TRBV4-2	TRBJ1-5	.	.	TGTGCCAGCAGCCAAACAGGGACTCAGCCCCAGCATTTT	CASSQTGTQPQHF
TRBV6-6	TRBJ2-7	once	.	TGTGCCAGCAGACAAATGGGGGAGCAGTACTTC	CASRQMGEQYF
TRBV2	TRBJ2-3	.	TRBD2	TGTGCCAGCAGTGGACCGGGAGGGGGCACAGATACGCAGTATTTT	CASSGPGGGTDTQYF
TRBV27	TRBJ2-7	once	.	TGTGCCAGCAGCCTAGGACAGTTTCTCTACGAGCAGTACTTC	CASSLGQFLYEQYF
TRBV5-8	TRBJ2-5	.	.	TGTGCCAGCAGCTTTGTGGGTCTCAGGGAGACCCAGTACTTC	CASSFVGLRETQYF
TRBV6-2/TRBV6-3	TRBJ1-4	.	TRBD1	TGTGCCAGCAGCCCGACAGGGGGGAATGAAAAACTGTTTTTT	CASSPTGGNEKLFF
TRBV12-3/TRBV12-4	TRBJ1-1	.	TRBD1	TGTGCCAGCAGGGCGGGGACAGGGGGGGTCGCTTTCTTT	CASRAGTGGVAFF
TRBV7-8	TRBJ2-5	.	TRBD2	TGTGCCAGCAGCTCTAGCGGGCGGGGGACCCAGTACTTC	CASSSSGRGTQYF
TRBV7-2	TRBJ1-5	.	.	TGTGCCAGCAGCATCTCCGGGGTAGGGCAGCCCCAGCATTTT	CASSISGVGQPQHF
TRBV6-5	TRBJ2-2	.	.	TGTGCCAGCAGTTACTCATGGGGGGCGAACACCGGGGAGCTGTTTTTT	CASSYSWGANTGELFF
TRBV5-1	TRBJ2-2	once	TRBD1	TGCGCCAGCAGCCCACGGACAGGAATCGGGAACACCGGGGAGCTGTTTTTT	CASSPRTGIGNTGELFF
TRBV28	TRBJ1-1	once	.	TGTGCCAGCAGCACTCCGGGAGACGGGACTGAAGCTTTCTTT	CASSTPGDGTEAFF
TRBV7-9	TRBJ2-5	.	TRBD2	TGTGCCAGCAGCGTCCGGGGGGGCCCTTCACAAGAGACCCAGTACTTC	CASSVRGGPSQETQYF
TRBV10-1	TRBJ2-3	.	.	TGCGCCAGCAGTGACCGGGACCCGGGCACAGATACGCAGTATTTT	CASSDRDPGTDTQYF
TRBV29-1	TRBJ2-1	.	TRBD2	TGCAGCGCGGGGGGGCCCAGTGAGCAGTTCTTC	CSAGGPSEQFF
TRBV30	TRBJ2-7	.	.	TGTGCCTGGTCCCCGAGCCACGGCTACGAGCAGTACTTC	CAWSPSHGYEQYF
TRBV20-1	TRBJ2-7	.	.	TGCAGTGCCAGCTTGTCCTACGAGCAGTACTTC	CSASLSYEQYF
TRBV9	TRBJ1-2	.	TRBD1	TGTGCCAGCAGCGTGGGGGGACAGGGTGTAAATGGCTACACCTTC	CASSVGGQGVNGYTF
TRBV2	TRBJ2-2	.	.	TGTGCCAGCAGTGAAGCGGGGGTGACCACCGGGGAGCTGTTTTTT	CASSEAGVTTGELFF
TRBV19	TRBJ1-5	once	TRBD1	TGTGCCAGTAGTCCTGAACAGGGGGCAGGTCAGCCCCAGCATTTT	CASSPEQGAGQPQHF
TRBV7-9	TRBJ2-7	once	TRBD2	TGTGCCAGCAGCTTGACTAGCGGGGCGGCCTCCGAGCAGTACTTC	CASSLTSGAASEQYF
TRBV2	TRBJ1-1	once	.	TGTGCCAGCAGGTCGCCGGGCCTCGGAAAGTATGGAGCTTTCTTT	CASRSPGLGKYGAFF
TRBV9	TRBJ1-2	.	.	TGTGCCAGCAGCGTGACGGGGTGGGGCTACACCTTC	CASSVTGWGYTF
TRBV29-1	TRBJ2-7	.	.	TGCAGCGTTGGTGCGGCCCTAGGAGGCTACGAGCAGTACTTC	CSVGAALGGYEQYF
TRBV15	TRBJ1-2	once	TRBD1	TGTGCCACCAGCAGAGATGTAAGGGGGCGGACAACTAACTATGGCTACACCTTC	CATSRDVRGRTTNYGYTF
TRBV19	TRBJ2-7	.	.	TGTGCCAGTAGCCCGACGGGACAAAGTGCCTACGAGCAGTACTTC	CASSPTGQSAYEQYF
TRBV27	TRBJ1-2	once	.	TGTGCCAGCAGTTTAAGGTCAGCCCCCTTTCATGGCTACACCTTC	CASSLRSAPFHGYTF
TRBV7-9	TRBJ2-7	.	.	TGTGCCAGCAGGCCCCCAGTGCGGGTCGGCCACGAGCAGTACTTC	CASRPPVRVGHEQYF
TRBV29-1	TRBJ2-4	.	.	TGCAGCGTGGGGGATTTGGGCCAAAACATTCAGTACTTC	CSVGDLGQNIQYF
TRBV2	TRBJ2-3	.	TRBD1	TGTGCCAGCAGTGTGGACAGGGGGCGCACAGATACGCAGTATTTT	CASSVDRGRTDTQYF
TRBV27	TRBJ2-1	.	TRBD2	TGTGCCAGCAGTCCCTCACCCCCCCACAGGGGACAGCGGGAGGGGGGTGAGCAGTTCTTC	CASSPSPPHRGQREGGEQFF
TRBV24-1	TRBJ2-3	.	.	TGTGCCACCAGTGATCAAACAGGGTCAGATACGCAGTATTTT	CATSDQTGSDTQYF